The 26 T cell receptor beta chains given below trace back to one sample, sequenced in a study of blood T cell repertoires in COVID-19. TCRdb keeps only in-frame clones here, not all; method: immunoSEQ multiplex PCR. Found here are 150,000 or so clones, roughly nine tenths of them singletons; the top ten hold approximately 0.56%. The sample taken for sequencing was peripheral blood. The receptors were gathered from a man between 45 and 60 years old with acute or convalescent COVID-19.

The chain employs TRBV7-2 and TRBJ2-1; the match to TRBD2 covers 7 bases. The CDR3 extends over 15 amino acids. Trimming took 6 bases from V and 4 from J; bases not matched to a gene: 9. The germline V gene has CDR1 SGHTA and CDR2 FQGNSA. The CDR3 loop is CASRRAGDGYNEQFF. The CDR3 region has the DNA TGTGCCAGCAGGCGTGCGGGGGACGGGTACAATGAGCAGTTCTTC.

The genes are TRBV18 and TRBJ1-1; D call uncertain. The CDR3 extends over 15 amino acids. Germline CDR1 KGHSH, CDR2 LQKENI. Trimming removed 3 bases at V and 3 bases at J, with 14 bases between. CDR3 protein: CASSPSGMGDTEAFF. The CDR3, as DNA: TGTGCCAGCTCACCCTCCGGGATGGGAGACACTGAAGCTTTCTTT.

The V gene is TRBV3-1 (or the pseudogene TRBV3-2), the J gene TRBJ2-1, with TRBD2 identical over 7 bases. The J segment lost 9 bases and the V segment lost 4 bases, leaving 0 bases of the junction unmatched. The CDR3 is 11 residues long. CDR1 and CDR2 from the germline V gene are LGHDT and YNNKEL (reference sequence). CDR3 nucleotides: TGTGCCAGCAGCCGGGGGGGTGAGCAGTTCTTC. This translates into CASSRGGEQFF.

CDR3 amino acids: CASSYDPGRGATNEKLFF. CDR3 coding DNA: TGTGCCAGCAGTTACGATCCCGGCAGGGGAGCAACTAATGAAAAACTGTTTTTT. The chain links TRBV6-2 or TRBV6-3 to TRBJ1-4, with D perhaps matching TRBD1 (6 bases). CDR3 length: 18 amino acids. With 2 bases removed from V and 0 bases from J, the gap between germline ends came to 16 bases. The germline CDR1 and CDR2 sequences are MNHEY and SVGEGT.

The gene calls are TRBV3-1 (or the pseudogene TRBV3-2) and TRBJ1-4; TRBD1 agrees at 9 bases. The CDR3 consists of 15 residues. Per germline, CDR1 LGHDT and CDR2 YNNKEL (reference sequence). V shed 4 bases, J shed 10 bases, and the junction held 10 bases outside the gene matches. Here the CDR3 DNA reads TGTGCCAGCAGCCGATTGACAGGGGGTTCTGGAAAACTGTTTTTT. This codes for CASSRLTGGSGKLFF.

J is TRBJ2-1 and V is TRBV6-1, with 8 bases matching TRBD2. Germline CDR1 reads MNHNS; CDR2 reads SASEGT. This CDR3 is 15 amino acids long. J lost 8 bases, V lost 1 base, and 7 bases had no gene match. Written as DNA, the CDR3 is TGTGCCAGCAGTGAAGATGGGACTAGGTTTTATGAGCAGTTCTTC. The encoded protein is CASSEDGTRFYEQFF.

The chain recombines TRBV19 with TRBJ1-1; D possibly corresponds to TRBD1 (6 bases). V lost 3 bases and J 6 bases, leaving 11 bases between the germline ends. Germline V gene sequence: CDR1 LNHDA, CDR2 SQIVND (reference sequence). The CDR3 extends over 13 amino acids. This chain's CDR3 is CASSMTWGPEAFF. CDR3 nucleotides: TGTGCCAGTAGTATGACTTGGGGGCCTGAAGCTTTCTTT.

The chain has TRBV4-2 and TRBJ1-6, with 8 bases identical to TRBD1. Germline assignment: CDR1 LGHNA and CDR2 YNFKEQ. Trimming at V came to 0 bases and at J to 6 bases, leaving 7 bases not matched to a gene. This CDR3 comprises 17 residues. The CDR3 loop reads CASSQDRRGTGNSPLHF. The CDR3 DNA follows: TGTGCCAGCAGCCAAGATAGGAGAGGGACAGGTAATTCACCCCTCCACTTT.

In this sample, this clone turned up a few times. The V and J genes are TRBV4-1 and TRBJ1-2; D gene unclear. Trimming took 2 bases from V and 1 from J, leaving 17 bases between them. This CDR3 has 17 residues. The germline gives CDR1 MGHRA, CDR2 YSYEKL. CDR3 in amino acids: CASSQPLGNRNNYGYTF. CDR3 DNA sequence: TGCGCCAGCAGCCAACCCTTAGGAAACAGAAATAACTATGGCTACACCTTC.

This chain links TRBV14 with TRBJ2-7; 8 bases agree with TRBD2. This CDR3 is built from 16 residues. V dropped 2 bases and J dropped 4; count of bases not matched to a gene: 10. Germline assignment: CDR1 SGHDN and CDR2 FVKESK. The CDR3 spells CASSQRPGTRRYEQYF. CDR3 sequence (DNA): TGTGCCAGCAGCCAACGCCCAGGGACTAGGCGATACGAGCAGTACTTC.

The J gene is TRBJ1-2, the V gene TRBV30; TRBD1 matches 9 bases. Germline trimming cut 4 bases from V and 4 bases from J; bases unmatched to any gene: 10. Germline CDR1 is GTSNPN and CDR2 is SVGIG (reference sequence). This CDR3 spans 15 amino acids. This CDR3 is CAWKRAGTGPYGYTF. CDR3 DNA sequence: TGTGCCTGGAAGAGGGCCGGGACAGGGCCCTATGGCTACACCTTC.

This clone occurred once. The chain links TRBV28 to TRBJ2-5; 8 bases are shared with TRBD1. Trimming removed 5 bases from V and 1 base from J; junction bases left unmatched: 6. CDR1 is MDHEN, CDR2 SYDVKM, per germline. CDR3 length: 15 residues. CDR3 bases: TGTGCCAGCAGTACCCCCCAGGGGGCCCAAGAGACCCAGTACTTC. Translated, it gives CASSTPQGAQETQYF.

The V and J genes are TRBV11-2 and TRBJ2-1; TRBD2 is a possible D gene (6 bases). The CDR3 totals 14 residues. Germline values: CDR1 SGHAT, CDR2 FQNNGV. The ends were cut back, 5 bases at V and 8 bases at J, with 16 bases in the middle. CDR3 region: CASSLSREWDEQFF. The CDR3 DNA reads as TGTGCCAGCAGCCTAAGCCGGGAGTGGGATGAGCAGTTCTTC.

The CDR3 nucleotides read TGTGCCAGCAGTTACTCGGCCCTAGCTGAGGGGCAGTATTTT. It specifies CASSYSALAEGQYF. V usage is TRBV6-5 and J usage is TRBJ2-3; D is perhaps TRBD2 (5 bases). Deletions cut 0 bases from V and 11 bases from J, with 15 bases between. The CDR3 runs to 14 residues. The germline V gene has CDR1 MNHEY and CDR2 SVGAGI.

In its sample, this clone was seen a few times. This chain links TRBV11-1 with TRBJ2-1, with a possible D match to TRBD2 (6 bases). V was clipped by 2 bases and J by 7 bases, with 15 bases between them. The length of the CDR3 is 15 residues. Germline values: CDR1 SGHAT, CDR2 FQDESV (reference sequence). CDR3 in amino acids: CASSLSAAGRNEQFF. Written as DNA, the CDR3 is TGTGCCAGCAGCTTATCGGCGGCAGGGAGGAATGAGCAGTTCTTC.

A single count supports this clone. The rearrangement links TRBV18 to TRBJ1-3; the D gene is possibly TRBD1 (5 bases). V was clipped by 0 bases and J by 7 bases, with 10 bases between them. CDR3 size: 14 residues. Per the germline V gene, CDR1 is KGHSH and CDR2 is LQKENI. The CDR3 DNA sequence: TGTGCCAGCTCACCACCCTCCGGGGGGAACACCATATATTTT. Residues: CASSPPSGGNTIYF. Based on the CDR3 plus reference TRBV18 and TRBJ1-3, the full variable domain is NAGVMQNPRHLVRRRGQEARLRCSPMKGHSHVYWYRQLPEEGLKFMVYLQKENIIDESGMPKERFSAEFPKEGPSILRIQQVVRGDSAAYFCASSPPSGGNTIYFGEGSWLTVV.

This clone was detected a few times. The chain joins TRBV4-3 to TRBJ2-3; 11 nucleotides agree with TRBD2. The CDR3 covers 18 residues. The J segment lost 4 bases and the V segment lost 1 base, leaving 10 bases of the junction unmatched. Per the germline V gene, CDR1 is LGHNA and CDR2 is YSLEER. The CDR3, as DNA: TGCGCCAGCAGCCAAGTATGGACTAGCGGGTTAGTCCCAGATACGCAGTATTTT. Its translation: CASSQVWTSGLVPDTQYF.

This chain uses TRBV27 with TRBJ2-1; 14 bases fit TRBD2. The CDR3 covers 19 residues. Germline lookup yields CDR1 MNHEY and CDR2 SMNVEV (reference sequence). After removal of 5 bases from V and 0 bases from J, the junction contained 9 bases not matched to a gene. The CDR3 nucleotides read TGTGCCAGCAGTGCCTCGGGACTAGCGGGAGATTACTCCTACAATGAGCAGTTCTTC. The encoded protein is CASSASGLAGDYSYNEQFF.

The chain employs TRBV25-1 and TRBJ2-1; TRBD1 aligns across 7 bases. Germline CDR1 MGHDK, CDR2 SYGVNS. CDR3 size: 15 residues. V dropped 6 bases and J dropped 4; count of bases not matched to a gene: 9. CDR3 in DNA: TGTGCCAGCAGGGCAGGACAGGCGGCGTACAATGAGCAGTTCTTC. It translates to CASRAGQAAYNEQFF.

The V and J genes are TRBV28 and TRBJ2-2, with D uncertain. With 6 bases removed from V and 0 bases from J, the gap between germline ends came to 20 bases. CDR1 is MDHEN, CDR2 SYDVKM, per germline. The CDR3 consists of 18 residues. CDR3 sequence (DNA): TGTGCCAGCAGCCCATGGAAAGACAAGCCGTCGAACACCGGGGAGCTGTTTTTT. Translation: CASSPWKDKPSNTGELFF. The variable domain in full, with the rest retrieved from reference TRBV28 and TRBJ2-2, is DVKVTQSSRYLVKRTGEKVFLECVQDMDHENMFWYRQDPGLGLRLIYFSYDVKMKEKGDIPEGYSVSREKKERFSLILESASTNQTSMYLCASSPWKDKPSNTGELFFGEGSRLTVL.

This clone showed up just a few times. J is TRBJ2-7 and V is TRBV4-1, with D possibly matching TRBD1 (6 bases). There are 16 residues in the CDR3. V was shortened by 0 bases and J by 2 bases, with 14 bases between the two germline ends. Germline V CDR1 and CDR2: MGHRA, YSYEKL. The CDR3 spells CASSQDLNTGTYEQYV. CDR3 DNA sequence: TGCGCCAGCAGCCAAGATTTAAACACAGGGACCTACGAGCAGTACGTC.

The CDR3 DNA is TGTGCCTGGAGCCCGACCGGGACAGGGTTTTTTTGGCCGTACTTC. Translated, it gives CAWSPTGTGFFWPYF. The chain couples TRBV30 to TRBJ2-7, with 9 bases matching TRBD1. V shed 3 bases and J 12 bases; nucleotides not matched to a gene: 18. Germline CDR1 and CDR2: GTSNPN and SVGIG (reference sequence). The CDR3 runs 15 residues. The entire variable domain, with the rest obtained from reference TRBV30 and TRBJ2-7, is as follows: SQTIHQWPATLVQPVGSPLSLECTVEGTSNPNLYWYRQAAGRGLQLLFYSVGIGQISSEVPQNLSASRPQDRQFILSSKKLLLSDSGFYLCAWSPTGTGFFWPYFGPGTRLTVT.

This sequence joins TRBV19 and TRBJ1-5; a possible D gene is TRBD1 (5 bases). This CDR3 is built from 14 residues. Deletions cut 5 bases from V and 7 bases from J, with 15 bases between. Per the germline V gene, CDR1 is LNHDA and CDR2 is SQIVND (reference sequence). The CDR3 reads CASSGATLRQPQHF. CDR3 nucleotides: TGTGCCAGTAGTGGGGCTACTCTACGGCAGCCCCAGCATTTT.

The chain has TRBV19 and TRBJ1-2; possibly TRBD1 for D (6 bases). CDR1 is LNHDA and CDR2 is SQIVND in the germline V gene (reference sequence). The CDR3 is made up of 14 amino acids. V was cut by 1 base and J by 2 bases, with 8 bases left in between. CDR3 DNA: TGTGCCAGTAGTATAGTCCAGGGGAACTATGGCTACACCTTC. The encoded protein is CASSIVQGNYGYTF.

The V gene is TRBV9, the J gene TRBJ1-3; 8 bases are a match to TRBD1. Germline values: CDR1 SGDLS, CDR2 YYNGEE. This CDR3 spans 16 amino acids. With 4 bases clipped from V and 0 bases from J, the junction kept 6 bases outside the gene matches. CDR3 protein: CASSPRTGLSGNTIYF. CDR3 nucleotide sequence: TGTGCCAGCAGCCCCCGGACAGGGCTCTCTGGAAACACCATATATTTT. Drawing the rest from reference TRBV9 and TRBJ1-3, the complete variable domain is DSGVTQTPKHLITATGQRVTLRCSPRSGDLSVYWYQQSLDQGLQFLIQYYNGEERAKGNILERFSAQQFPDLHSELNLSSLELGDSALYFCASSPRTGLSGNTIYFGEGSWLTVV.

This chain connects TRBV7-2 to TRBJ2-3; D is perhaps TRBD2 (5 bases). The ends were cut back, 5 bases at V and 1 base at J, with 19 bases in the middle. Per the germline V gene, CDR1 is SGHTA and CDR2 is FQGNSA. The CDR3 covers 17 residues. The CDR3 DNA reads as TGTGCCAGCAGCGAAACGTGGACGCGGGCTCGCACAGATACGCAGTATTTT. Its protein is CASSETWTRARTDTQYF.